A selection of T cell receptor beta chains follows, all from one sample in a study of T cell changes during pregnancy in multiple sclerosis. Generated by immunoSEQ multiplex PCR, the TCRdb table keeps only in-frame clones and is missing some. The table includes under 55,000 clones, approximately 94% detected once. This specimen was CD4+ T cells from peripheral blood mononuclear cells, taken in the third trimester of pregnancy. The receptors here all came from a female donor with multiple sclerosis, enrolled in a pregnancy study. Each CDR3 is given with its conserved first and last residue. A D gene is named only where the DNA matches it firmly. Where a row states a size, it is once, few, many or the class of an expanded clone; other rows omit it.

V	D	J	size	DNA	CDR3
TRBV19	-	TRBJ2-1	-	TGTGCCAGTAGTATCTTAAGGGGGACAACCTACAATGAGCAGTTCTTC	CASSILRGTTYNEQFF
TRBV18	TRBD1	TRBJ1-3	-	TGTGCCAGCTCAGCGGGACAGGGAGACTCTGGAAACACCATATATTTT	CASSAGQGDSGNTIYF
TRBV19	-	TRBJ2-3	-	TGTGCCAGTAGTATCGACGGGGATTCCACAGATACGCAGTATTTT	CASSIDGDSTDTQYF
TRBV6-5	TRBD1	TRBJ2-1	-	TGTGCCAGCAGTTACCGACAGGGGGTTGTGTTCTTC	CASSYRQGVVFF
TRBV7-9	-	TRBJ2-1	-	TGTGCCAGCAGCCTGAGGGGGGGACTTGGACAAACCGGATCCAATGAGCAGTTCTTC	CASSLRGGLGQTGSNEQFF
TRBV6-6	-	TRBJ1-1	-	TGTGCCAGCAACCCCGGGGTGGTCACTGAAGCTTTCTTT	CASNPGVVTEAFF
TRBV4-2	TRBD2	TRBJ2-3	-	TGTGCCAGCAGCCAAGGACTAGCGGGAGGATTGTCTACGCAGTATTTT	CASSQGLAGGLSTQYF
TRBV19	TRBD2	TRBJ2-2	-	TGTGCCAGTAGTATAGGGCTAGCGGGAAACACCGGGGAGCTGTTTTTT	CASSIGLAGNTGELFF
TRBV20-1	-	TRBJ1-1	-	TGCAGTGCCAGACAGCCAGGGAAAGCTTTCTTT	CSARQPGKAFF
TRBV2	-	TRBJ1-2	-	TGTGCCAGCAGTGGGCTCAGGGATGGGGCATATAACTATGGCTACACCTTC	CASSGLRDGAYNYGYTF
TRBV27	-	TRBJ2-4	-	TGTGCCAGCAGTTTTTCCGGCAAAAACATTCAGTACTTC	CASSFSGKNIQYF
TRBV4-1	TRBD1	TRBJ1-1	once	TGCGCCAGCAGGGACAGGGGCGGGAACACTGAAGCTTTCTTT	CASRDRGGNTEAFF
TRBV9	TRBD2	TRBJ2-7	-	TGTGCCAGCAGCGTAGACGCGGGAGCGGGATACGAGCAGTACTTC	CASSVDAGAGYEQYF
TRBV4-2	-	TRBJ2-5	once	TGTGCCAGCAGCCAAGAAGATGTCGGGAGTCGTCAGACCCAGTACTTC	CASSQEDVGSRQTQYF
TRBV7-9	TRBD1	TRBJ1-6	-	TGTGCCAGCAGCTCCGATGGGGACAGGGGTAATTCACCCCTCCACTTT	CASSSDGDRGNSPLHF
TRBV2	TRBD1	TRBJ2-2	-	TGTGCCAGCAGTGTCTCCGGGACAGCTAACACCGGGGAGCTGTTTTTT	CASSVSGTANTGELFF
TRBV9	TRBD1	TRBJ2-7	-	TGTGCCAGCAGCGTAGGGCAGGGGGCGCCTCAGGAGCAGTACTTC	CASSVGQGAPQEQYF
TRBV7-7	TRBD1	TRBJ2-2	few	TGTGCTAGCAGCTTAAGCCCCTCGACAGGGGATCCCGGGGAGCTGTTTTTT	CASSLSPSTGDPGELFF
TRBV2	TRBD1	TRBJ2-2	-	TGTGCCAGCAGTGAGACAGGTCAGGGGGCGCAAGGCGGGGAGCTGTTTTTT	CASSETGQGAQGGELFF
TRBV7-2	TRBD2	TRBJ2-7	-	TGTGCCAGCAGCTTAGGCCTAGCGGGGGGGCGGGGGTCCTACGAGCAGTACTTC	CASSLGLAGGRGSYEQYF
TRBV6-4	-	TRBJ1-6	-	TGTGCCAGCAGTGAGGGCAGGGTTAATTCACCCCTCCACTTT	CASSEGRVNSPLHF
TRBV5-4	TRBD1	TRBJ2-7	few	TGTGCCAGCACCTGGTCCACAGGGGCCGACGAGCAGTACTTC	CASTWSTGADEQYF
TRBV27	-	TRBJ2-1	-	TGTGCCAGCAGATTAAACGGGGACTACAATGAGCAGTTCTTC	CASRLNGDYNEQFF
TRBV5-1	TRBD1	TRBJ1-2	-	TGCGCCAGCAGCCAGACAGGGGTCGGATATGGCTACACCTTC	CASSQTGVGYGYTF
TRBV6-1	-	TRBJ1-6	-	TGTGCCAGCAGTGAATCTTGGGGGCTCAATTCACCCCTCCACTTT	CASSESWGLNSPLHF
TRBV6-5	-	TRBJ1-4	-	TGTGCCAGCAGTTACCAGGGTAACGGAAAACTGTTTTTT	CASSYQGNGKLFF
TRBV5-4	-	TRBJ2-5	-	TGTGCCAGCAGCAATAGCAGGGACCAAGAGACCCAGTACTTC	CASSNSRDQETQYF
TRBV7-9	TRBD2	TRBJ2-3	-	TGTGCCAGCAGCTTGCTAGGACTAGCGGACACAGATACGCAGTATTTT	CASSLLGLADTDTQYF
TRBV15	TRBD1	TRBJ2-5	-	TGTGCCACCAGCAGGAACAGGGGGCTAGGGGAGACCCAGTACTTC	CATSRNRGLGETQYF
TRBV7-8	TRBD1	TRBJ1-2	-	TGTGCCAGCAGCTTATTACAGGGGACTTATGGCTACACCTTC	CASSLLQGTYGYTF
TRBV7-2	-	TRBJ1-6	-	TGTGCCAGCAGCTCCCGCCTTAAGACAGTAAATTCACCCCTCCACTTT	CASSSRLKTVNSPLHF
TRBV21-1	-	TRBJ1-1	-	TGTGCCAGCGGAAGGGACTACGGTAAAGCTTTCTTT	CASGRDYGKAFF
TRBV11-3	TRBD1	TRBJ2-5	-	TGTGCCAGCAGGAGTAAGGACAGGGTGGGAGAGACCCAGTACTTC	CASRSKDRVGETQYF
TRBV2	-	TRBJ2-1	-	TGTGCCAGCAGCGTTAGCAGAAACAATGAGCAGTTCTTC	CASSVSRNNEQFF
TRBV5-6	-	TRBJ2-5	-	TGTGCCAGCAGACCGGACAGTCAAGAGACCCAGTACTTC	CASRPDSQETQYF
TRBV11-2	TRBD1	TRBJ2-7	-	TGTGCCAGCAGCTCAGGGACAGGGGAGGGATACGAGCAGTACTTC	CASSSGTGEGYEQYF
TRBV28	TRBD1	TRBJ2-5	-	TGTGCCAGCAGTCGCCGGACAGGGCAAGAGACCCAGTACTTC	CASSRRTGQETQYF
TRBV19	TRBD2	TRBJ2-5	-	TGTGCCAGTAGTATTTCAGGCGGGGGGGCCCTGGAGACCCAGTACTTC	CASSISGGGALETQYF
TRBV7-6	TRBD2	TRBJ2-7	-	TGTGCCAGCAGCGCAACTAGCGGGGGATTCTACGAGCAGTACTTC	CASSATSGGFYEQYF
TRBV5-1	TRBD2	TRBJ2-3	-	TGCGCCAGCAGCTTGGGACTGACGGGAGGGTCAGATACGCAGTATTTT	CASSLGLTGGSDTQYF
TRBV20-1	-	TRBJ1-2	-	TGCAGTGCTGGTATCGACAGCTACACCTTC	CSAGIDSYTF
TRBV4-3	TRBD1	TRBJ1-2	-	TGCGCCAGCAGCCAAGATCTTCGGACAGGGAACGGCTACACCTTC	CASSQDLRTGNGYTF
TRBV19	TRBD2	TRBJ2-3	once	TGTGCCAGTAGTATAGATTTCGATAGCGGGAATCACTTCTCCGCAGATACGCAGTATTTT	CASSIDFDSGNHFSADTQYF
TRBV5-1	-	TRBJ1-1	-	TGCGCCAGCAGCCCCCCTGAAGGGGGAGTCTCAATGAACACTGAAGCTTTCTTT	CASSPPEGGVSMNTEAFF
TRBV2	-	TRBJ2-5	-	TGTGCCAGCCTCTGGGCAAAATACCAAGAGACCCAGTACTTC	CASLWAKYQETQYF
TRBV9	TRBD1	TRBJ1-2	-	TGTGCCAGCAGCCCCTCGTTGACAGGGTCACTACTCGGTGGCTACACCTTC	CASSPSLTGSLLGGYTF
TRBV5-1	TRBD2	TRBJ2-5	-	TGCGCCAGCAGCCTGGGGACTAGCGGGAGTGAGACCCAGTACTTC	CASSLGTSGSETQYF
TRBV7-9	-	TRBJ2-7	-	TGTGCCAGCAGCTTAGCGGGCGCCAGGGTGGGTGAGCAGTACTTC	CASSLAGARVGEQYF
TRBV30	-	TRBJ1-5	-	TGTGCCTGGAGCGCTGACAGCCACAATCAGCCCCAGCATTTT	CAWSADSHNQPQHF
TRBV29-1	-	TRBJ2-3	-	TGCAGCGTTGTAGGTCTAGCTATGGGAACGCAGTATTTT	CSVVGLAMGTQYF
TRBV5-1	TRBD2	TRBJ2-5	-	TGCGCCAGCAGCTTACGGGGGGGAGAGACCCAGTACTTC	CASSLRGGETQYF
TRBV6-1	TRBD2	TRBJ2-7	-	TGTGCCAGCAGTGCCACGACTAGCGGGAGGGCGTACGAGCAGTACTTC	CASSATTSGRAYEQYF
TRBV11-2	-	TRBJ2-7	-	TGTGCCAGCAGCTTAGCCCCGAGTAGCTACGAGCAGTACTTC	CASSLAPSSYEQYF
TRBV9	TRBD1	TRBJ1-3	-	TGTGCCAGCAGCAATGGACAGGGGATAGGGGGAAACACCATATATTTT	CASSNGQGIGGNTIYF
TRBV9	-	TRBJ2-7	-	TGTGCCAGCAGCGTAGATGTAGTGCCCTCCTACGAGCAGTACTTC	CASSVDVVPSYEQYF
TRBV2	TRBD2	TRBJ2-1	-	TGTGCCAGCACTTCTAGCGGGAGGAATGAGCAGTTCTTC	CASTSSGRNEQFF
TRBV6-1	-	TRBJ1-2	-	TGTGCCAGCAGTCCCGGGACGGAGCTCCGGAGGGCCTACACCTTC	CASSPGTELRRAYTF
TRBV30	-	TRBJ1-2	-	TGTGCCTGGAGTGTAGTCAGTTCCTATGGCTACACCTTC	CAWSVVSSYGYTF
TRBV6-5	TRBD1	TRBJ1-1	-	TGTGCCAGCCGTCAGGGACAGTACGTTGAAGCTTTCTTT	CASRQGQYVEAFF